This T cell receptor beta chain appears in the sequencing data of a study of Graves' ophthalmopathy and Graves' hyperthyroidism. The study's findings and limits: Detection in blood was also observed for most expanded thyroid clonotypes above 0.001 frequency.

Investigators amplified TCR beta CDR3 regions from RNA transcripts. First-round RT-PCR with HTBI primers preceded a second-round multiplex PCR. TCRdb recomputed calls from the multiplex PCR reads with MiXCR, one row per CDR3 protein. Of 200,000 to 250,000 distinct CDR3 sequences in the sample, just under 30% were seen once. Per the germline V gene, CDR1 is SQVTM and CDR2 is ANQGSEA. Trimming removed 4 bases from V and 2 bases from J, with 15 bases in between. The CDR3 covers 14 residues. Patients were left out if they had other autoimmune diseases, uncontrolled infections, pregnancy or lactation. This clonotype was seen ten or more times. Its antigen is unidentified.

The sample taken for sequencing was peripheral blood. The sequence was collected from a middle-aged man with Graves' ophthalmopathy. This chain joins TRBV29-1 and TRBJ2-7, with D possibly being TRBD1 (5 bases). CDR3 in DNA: TGCAGCGTTGTTCTCCCGCAGGGAACCTACGAGCAGTACTTC. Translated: CSVVLPQGTYEQYF.